The TCR beta chain described here comes from a study of blood T cell repertoires in COVID-19. Study background: Material from acute and convalescent COVID-19 was sourced from the United States, Italy and Spain. In each case, the material was cDNA or gDNA derived from T cells, B-cell-depleted T cells, or PBMCs.

Trimming at V came to 6 bases and at J to 5 bases, leaving 10 bases not matched to a gene. The CDR3 has 15 residues. The germline gives CDR1 MNHEY, CDR2 SVGAGI. Study processing details: Estimation of nucleated cell counts relied on the amplification of reference gene primers. The repertoire was sequenced with immunoSEQ multiplex PCR; TCRdb's copy has only in-frame clones and lacks some. Clone size and V and J calls were adopted from that table, with D and trimming inferred from the DNA. This table holds 650,000 to 800,000 clones, 85% to 90% found once. The sequenced sample was peripheral blood. V is TRBV6-5 and J is TRBJ2-7; the match to TRBD2 covers 10 bases. The TCR sequence derives from a woman aged 18-29 years with acute or convalescent COVID-19. Here the CDR3 reads CASSQAGGLGNEQYF. Written as DNA, the CDR3 is TGTGCCAGCAGCCAAGCGGGGGGGCTGGGTAACGAGCAGTACTTC.